A single sample is the source of the 3 T cell receptor beta chains below, sequenced in a study of beta chain features in type 1 diabetes. These receptors' targets are unknown. Points from the study as a whole: Type 1 diabetes patients had TCRB CDR3s that were shorter (moderately but significantly so) in all four CD4+ subsets.

Every isolated RNA sample was fully reverse transcribed, so sequencing captured expressed TCRB transcripts. Generated by immunoSEQ multiplex PCR, the TCRdb table keeps only in-frame clones and is missing some. The sample contains about 190,000 clones, approximately 7.9% of which appear only once. Sequencing input: central memory CD4+ T cells from blood. These receptors were collected from a man between 18 and 29 years old with type 1 diabetes.

The chain has TRBV7-2 and TRBJ2-2; a weak D match, TRBD2 (6 bases). Germline V lookup: CDR1 SGHTA, CDR2 FQGNSA. Trimming took off 5 bases at V and 6 bases at J, with 16 bases between the two ends. This CDR3 comprises 15 residues. CDR3 sequence: CASSLKTGRSGELFF. The CDR3 DNA follows: TGTGCCAGCAGCCTTAAAACGGGGAGGTCCGGGGAGCTGTTTTTT.

This clone came up a few times. This chain links TRBV5-4 with TRBJ2-1; D not certain. V was shortened by 0 bases and J by 9 bases, with 10 bases between the two germline ends. The germline V gene encodes CDR1 SGHNT and CDR2 YYREEE (reference sequence). The CDR3 runs 13 residues. CDR3 nucleotides: TGTGCCAGCAGCTTGGTTTTAGGCGGTGAGCAGTTCTTC. As protein: CASSLVLGGEQFF.

This clone has only a few counts. The CDR3 loop reads CAWTRRGDSPLHF. CDR3 bases: TGTGCCTGGACCCGGAGGGGAGATTCACCCCTCCACTTT. The chain joins TRBV30 to TRBJ1-6; D possibly corresponds to TRBD1 (5 bases). Per the germline V gene, CDR1 is GTSNPN and CDR2 is SVGIG (reference sequence). The V end was cut by 4 bases, the J end by 8 bases, with 12 bases between. The CDR3 is 13 residues long.